This is a list of T cell receptor beta chains from one sample in a study of long-term antiretroviral therapy in people with HIV. Profiled with immunoSEQ multiplex PCR; TCRdb holds only in-frame clones, not every one. The sample has some 19,000 clones; roughly four fifths are singletons. The input for sequencing was unsorted PBMCs, taken 2.2 years after starting antiretroviral therapy. The receptor set was obtained from a man between 45 and 60 years old with HIV. Each CDR3 is given with its conserved first and last residue.

V	CDR3
TRBV5-1	CASSLDPSGGQDTQYF
TRBV27	CASSLSFGDHQETQYF
TRBV29-1	CSVRESSTDTQYF
TRBV5-5	CASSLSGASGEKLFF
TRBV6-1	CASSEKAISEAYEQYF
TRBV18	CASSPGNYGYTF
TRBV5-1	CASSPEGSYEQYF
TRBV18	CASSPSGLSYNEQFF
TRBV29-1	CSVGVKTGSYEQYF
TRBV5-6	CASSTGEKLFF
TRBV28	CASSFTGLAVEFF